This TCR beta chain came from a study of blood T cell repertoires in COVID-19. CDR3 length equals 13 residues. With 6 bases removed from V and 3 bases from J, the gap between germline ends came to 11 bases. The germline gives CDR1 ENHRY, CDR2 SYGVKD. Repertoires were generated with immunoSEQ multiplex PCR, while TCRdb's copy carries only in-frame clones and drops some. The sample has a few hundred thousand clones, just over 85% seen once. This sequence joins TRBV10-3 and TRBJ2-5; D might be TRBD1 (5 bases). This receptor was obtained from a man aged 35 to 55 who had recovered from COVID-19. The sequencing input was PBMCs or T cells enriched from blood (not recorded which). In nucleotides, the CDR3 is TGTGCCATCAGCCGACAGACGAAAGAGACCCAGTACTTC. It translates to CAISRQTKETQYF.